These 9 T cell receptor beta chains were sequenced from one sample in a study of blood T cell repertoires in COVID-19. The table came from immunoSEQ multiplex PCR; TCRdb's copy has only in-frame clones and leaves some out. The repertoire holds about 120,000 clones, with about 78% as singletons. The specimen sequenced was peripheral blood. The receptors were gathered from an older man with acute or convalescent COVID-19.

The chain carries TRBV7-3 and TRBJ1-1, with TRBD1 as a possible D gene (5 bases). V gave up 8 bases and J gave up 0 bases, with 10 bases separating them. CDR3 size: 13 residues. CDR1 is SGHTA and CDR2 is FQGTGA in the germline V gene. As DNA, the CDR3 is TGTGCCAGCGGAAAACAGGTGAACACTGAAGCTTTCTTT. Amino acid sequence: CASGKQVNTEAFF.

This chain joins TRBV10-3 and TRBJ1-2; possibly TRBD1 for D (5 bases). The germline V and J ends were trimmed by 4 bases and 8 bases, with 14 bases remaining between them. This CDR3 is 13 amino acids long. Germline-derived CDR1 and CDR2 are ENHRY and SYGVKD. The CDR3 protein is CAISAGEERGYTF. The CDR3 nucleotides are TGTGCCATCAGTGCGGGGGAAGAGCGGGGCTACACCTTC.

A word on this clone: Other nucleotide sequences from this sample produce the same CDR3. V is TRBV11-2 and J is TRBJ2-1; 9 bases agree with TRBD2. There are 14 residues in the CDR3. Germline V gives CDR1 SGHAT, CDR2 FQNNGV. V shed 2 bases, J shed 6 bases, and the junction held 2 bases outside the gene matches. In DNA form, the CDR3 reads TGTGCCAGCAGCTTACAACTAGCGGGCAATGAGCAGTTCTTC. It specifies CASSLQLAGNEQFF.

The chain joins TRBV6-5 to TRBJ2-1; the match to TRBD2 covers 10 bases. V was clipped by 2 bases and J by 11 bases; unmatched bases: 12. The CDR3 covers 16 residues. Germline CDR1 MNHEY, CDR2 SVGAGI. As DNA, the CDR3 is TGTGCCAGCAGTTACCAAGGAGCGGGGGGGTCGTCCAAGCAGTTCTTC. This encodes CASSYQGAGGSSKQFF.

The V gene is TRBV9, the J gene TRBJ1-1, with D unclear. Germline loops: CDR1 SGDLS, CDR2 YYNGEE. Trimming stripped 2 bases from V and 3 bases from J, with 11 bases between. This CDR3 contains 14 residues. This chain's CDR3 is CASSVRTRDTEAFF. The CDR3 DNA reads TGTGCCAGCAGCGTGCGGACTCGGGACACTGAAGCTTTCTTT.

The rearrangement links TRBV5-4 to TRBJ2-1; the D gene is possibly TRBD2 (6 bases). Germline lookup yields CDR1 SGHNT and CDR2 YYREEE (reference sequence). Trimming removed 4 bases at V and 4 bases at J, with 12 bases between. This CDR3 comprises 14 residues. The CDR3 bases are TGTGCCAGCAGCGAGGGACTGGAATACAATGAGCAGTTCTTC. This gives the protein CASSEGLEYNEQFF. The full variable domain, with the rest looked up from reference TRBV5-4 and TRBJ2-1, is ETGVTQSPTHLIKTRGQQVTLRCSSQSGHNTVSWYQQALGQGPQFIFQYYREEENGRGNFPPRFSGLQFPNYSSELNVNALELDDSALYLCASSEGLEYNEQFFGPGTRLTVL.

V gene TRBV6-5 combines with J gene TRBJ2-5, with D perhaps matching TRBD1 (6 bases). Germline V CDR1 and CDR2: MNHEY, SVGAGI. The V end lost 6 bases, the J end lost 1 base, and 9 bases lay between the germline ends. The CDR3 loop spans 13 amino acids. The CDR3 is CASRQTGQETQYF. The CDR3 DNA follows: TGTGCCAGCAGACAGACAGGCCAAGAGACCCAGTACTTC.

The chain has TRBV19 and TRBJ2-2; D remains unclear. The ends were cut back, 2 bases at V and 5 bases at J, with 6 bases in the middle. CDR1 is LNHDA and CDR2 is SQIVND in the germline V gene (reference sequence). This CDR3 comprises 13 residues. The CDR3, as DNA: TGTGCCAGTAGTATATCCGGGACCGGGGAGCTGTTTTTT. This encodes CASSISGTGELFF.

This clone was observed once. The genes are TRBV9 and TRBJ1-2; 10 nucleotides line up with TRBD1. This CDR3 has 15 residues. Trimming took 1 base from V and 8 from J; bases not matched to a gene: 8. Germline V gene data show CDR1 as SGDLS and CDR2 as YYNGEE. The CDR3 nucleotides read TGTGCCAGCAGCGTAATGGGGACAGGGGCAGAGGGCTACACCTTC. This translates into CASSVMGTGAEGYTF.